Listed below are T cell receptor beta chains from one sample, sequenced in a study of T cell responses to AZD1222 COVID-19 vaccine. The repertoire was sequenced with immunoSEQ multiplex PCR; TCRdb's copy has only in-frame clones and lacks some. The data hold 120,000 to 150,000 clones, with approximately 90% observed a single time. The source material was peripheral blood, sampled on day 0 of AZD1222 vaccination. All receptors come from an adult in good health. CDR3s include the opening cysteine and the closing phenylalanine or tryptophan. The D gene is left open where the match is weak. The size field is filled for only some rows; it gives once, few, many or a size class.

TRBV7-2	TRBJ2-7	-	15	-	TGTGCCAGCAGCTCCGATGGCGGCGGGACCTACGAGCAGTACTTC	CASSSDGGGTYEQYF
TRBV28	TRBJ1-5	-	13	-	TGTGCCACCAATGGGGTAAGGAGTCAGCCCCAGCATTTT	CATNGVRSQPQHF
TRBV25-1	TRBJ1-2	-	14	-	TGTGCCAGCAGTGAATACGGCAGGGTGGATGGCTACACCTTC	CASSEYGRVDGYTF
TRBV27	TRBJ2-5	-	13	-	TGTGCCAGCAAAGGACTCTTTAGGGAGACCCAGTACTTC	CASKGLFRETQYF
TRBV5-1	TRBJ1-1	-	13	-	TGCGCCAGCAGCTCCTCGACGGGGGCCGAAGCTTTCTTT	CASSSSTGAEAFF
TRBV6-5	TRBJ2-7	-	14	-	TGTGCCAGCAGCGCTAAGGGGCCCGAGGGGGAGCAGTACTTC	CASSAKGPEGEQYF
TRBV9	TRBJ1-1	-	14	few	TGTGCCAGCAGCGTAAGTGGCACCTACACTGAAGCTTTCTTT	CASSVSGTYTEAFF
TRBV29-1	TRBJ2-3	TRBD2	18	-	TGCAGCGCGCAGGGACGGGAGGGCCGAGGTTGGGCTACAGATACGCAGTATTTT	CSAQGREGRGWATDTQYF
TRBV20-1	TRBJ1-3	-	13	once	TGCAGTGCTAGTGTGGGTAGTGGAAACACCATATATTTT	CSASVGSGNTIYF
TRBV11-3	TRBJ2-7	-	14	-	TGTGCCAGCACTAATCGGCCGGGTTCCTACGAGCAGTACTTC	CASTNRPGSYEQYF
TRBV6-5	TRBJ2-5	-	11	-	TGTGCCAGCAGTTACTCGGGGACCCAGTACTTC	CASSYSGTQYF
TRBV7-3	TRBJ2-1	TRBD2	15	-	TGTGCCAGCAGCCGGCTAGCGGGAGCCTACAATGAGCAGTTCTTC	CASSRLAGAYNEQFF
TRBV7-3	TRBJ1-1	-	14	-	TGTGCCAGCAGCCCCTCCCAGGGGAACACTGAAGCTTTCTTT	CASSPSQGNTEAFF
TRBV28	TRBJ2-2	-	16	-	TGTGCCAGCAGTCCACCGTTTGGATTTAACACCGGGGAGCTGTTTTTT	CASSPPFGFNTGELFF
TRBV19	TRBJ1-2	-	16	-	TGTGCCAGTAGTATTTACTCCGCCGGGGGATCGAATGGCTACACCTTC	CASSIYSAGGSNGYTF
TRBV5-1	TRBJ1-2	-	16	-	TGCGCCAGCAGCTTGGTGTTCGCAGCACTTAACTATGGCTACACCTTC	CASSLVFAALNYGYTF
TRBV7-9	TRBJ2-5	TRBD2	19	few	TGTGCCAGCAGCCCCCATAGCGGGGGACTAGCGGGAGAACTAGAGACCCAGTACTTC	CASSPHSGGLAGELETQYF
TRBV6-2/TRBV6-3	TRBJ2-1	TRBD2	14	-	TGTGCCAGCAGTATAGCGGGAGCGCATAATGAGCAGTTCTTC	CASSIAGAHNEQFF
TRBV5-8	TRBJ2-1	TRBD1	16	-	TGTGCCAGCAGCTCCGGGACAGGGGGCGCGGGTAATGAGCAGTTCTTC	CASSSGTGGAGNEQFF
TRBV27	TRBJ2-7	TRBD1	14	-	TGTGCCAGCAGACCTACAGGGGTCAGCTACGAGCAGTACTTC	CASRPTGVSYEQYF
TRBV7-3	TRBJ2-7	-	13	-	TGTGCCAGCGGAGGGGGCGGATCAAAAGAGCAGTACTTC	CASGGGGSKEQYF
TRBV12-5	TRBJ2-5	-	12	-	TGTGCTAGTGGCTCCTCGGGGGAGACCCAGTACTTC	CASGSSGETQYF
TRBV12-3/TRBV12-4	TRBJ1-5	TRBD1	13	-	TGTGCCAGCCAGGACAGGAACAATCAGCCCCAGCATTTT	CASQDRNNQPQHF
TRBV7-2	TRBJ1-2	-	14	-	TGTGCCAGCAGCTTTGGGGAGCGCAAGTATGGCTACACCTTC	CASSFGERKYGYTF
TRBV9	TRBJ2-1	TRBD2	16	-	TGTGCCAGCAGCGCGTACGGACTAGCCGCCTACAATGAGCAGTTCTTC	CASSAYGLAAYNEQFF
TRBV19	TRBJ1-5	-	14	few	TGTGCCAGTAGCCCCATGGGGGGACTTCAGCCCCAGCATTTT	CASSPMGGLQPQHF
TRBV19	TRBJ2-1	TRBD2	14	-	TGTGCCAGTAGGGCGGGAGGGCCGATGGGTGAGCAGTTCTTC	CASRAGGPMGEQFF